This T cell receptor (beta chain) was recorded in a study of OX40 agonist ivuxolimab in advanced cancers. Data came from immunoSEQ multiplex PCR; TCRdb stores just in-frame clones and leaves some out. The sample lists some 94,000 clones, around nine tenths occurring once. The CDR3 length is 14 residues. Germline V gene sequence: CDR1 GTSNPN, CDR2 SVGIG (reference sequence). Trimming cost V 1 base and J 0 bases, with 7 bases left between them. A word on this clone: Its target is unknown.

General study findings and limits: No antigen was identified for the clonally expanded peripheral T cells.

The V gene is TRBV30, the J gene TRBJ1-3; D not certain. Sequenced here: CD4+ or CD8+ T cells sorted from blood, sampled in a trial of the OX40 agonist ivuxolimab. The TCR sequence derives from an adult with an advanced solid tumor such as melanoma, head and neck, liver or kidney cancer. CDR3 protein: CAWSGGNSGNTIYF. The CDR3, as DNA: TGTGCCTGGAGTGGGGGTAACTCTGGAAACACCATATATTTT.